These 27 T cell receptor beta chains were sequenced from one sample in a study of CD8 T cells in Susac syndrome. Random hexamers were used to reverse transcribe the RNA input (about 0.45 to 1 ug). TCRdb fed the immunoSEQ multiplex PCR reads into MiXCR, producing one record per CDR3 protein. The sample has more than 130,000 distinct CDR3 sequences, about 94% seen once; the top ten hold 0.25% to 0.3%. Specimen: CD8+ T cells from PBMCs. All receptors derive from a human donor in good health.

The chain combines TRBV25-1 with TRBJ2-6; the D gene is possibly TRBD2 (5 bases). There are 18 residues in the CDR3. Germline assignment: CDR1 MGHDK and CDR2 SYGVNS. V shed 1 base and J shed 0 bases, with 13 bases lying between them. CDR3 coding DNA: TGTGCCAGCAGTGAATCGGGCCTGAGGGCCTCTGGGGCCAACGTCCTGACTTTC. Its protein product is CASSESGLRASGANVLTF.

The chain couples TRBV5-1 to TRBJ2-1; D is perhaps TRBD1 (5 bases). The V gene lost 5 bases and the J gene lost 5 bases, with 11 bases spanning the gap. This CDR3 contains 13 residues. The V gene's germline CDR1 is SGHRS and CDR2 YFSETQ. CDR3 DNA: TGCGCCAGCAGATTCTTAGGGGACAATGAGCAGTTCTTC. Translated: CASRFLGDNEQFF.

This sequence joins TRBV4-1 and TRBJ2-3; 8 nucleotides agree with TRBD2. Per the germline V gene, CDR1 is MGHRA and CDR2 is YSYEKL. The CDR3 spans 14 residues. With V trimmed by 4 bases and J by 13 bases, 13 bases remained unmatched. The CDR3 spells CASSPRGAGELEYF. The DNA of the CDR3 is TGCGCCAGCAGCCCTCGGGGAGCGGGAGAACTAGAGTATTTT.

The J gene is TRBJ2-1, the V gene TRBV7-9; TRBD2 aligns across 10 bases. The CDR3 has 12 amino acids. J lost 15 bases, V lost 4 bases, and 6 bases had no gene match. Germline CDR1 reads SEHNR; CDR2 reads FQNEAQ (reference sequence). The CDR3 loop reads CASSSLAGVLFF. Here the CDR3 DNA reads TGTGCCAGCAGCTCCCTAGCGGGGGTCCTGTTCTTC.

This clonotype was seen once. The CDR3 reads CASRQGNTGELFF. Written as DNA, the CDR3 is TGTGCCAGCAGACAGGGGAACACCGGGGAGCTGTTTTTT. This chain uses TRBV6-5 with TRBJ2-2; TRBD1 is a possible D gene (6 bases). Trimming pared 6 bases from V and 1 base from J, leaving 6 bases between. The CDR3 is 13 residues long. Germline values: CDR1 MNHEY, CDR2 SVGAGI.

The chain combines TRBV7-9 with TRBJ2-7; 11 nucleotides match TRBD1. The CDR3 has 13 amino acids. Germline V CDR1 and CDR2: SEHNR, FQNEAQ (reference sequence). With V trimmed by 6 bases and J by 2 bases, 0 bases remained unmatched. The CDR3 loop is CASRDRGPYEQYF. The CDR3 DNA reads as TGTGCCAGCAGGGACAGGGGGCCCTACGAGCAGTACTTC.

The chain links TRBV25-1 to TRBJ2-7, with TRBD2 matching over 11 bases. This CDR3 spans 16 amino acids. Looked up from germline, CDR1 is MGHDK and CDR2 is SYGVNS. J was trimmed by 3 bases and V by 0 bases; bases with no gene match: 4. In nucleotides, the CDR3 is TGTGCCAGCAGTGAATATACTAGCGGGAGAGGCTACGAGCAGTACTTC. Its protein product is CASSEYTSGRGYEQYF.

The chain recombines TRBV28 with TRBJ2-4; 7 nucleotides match TRBD1. The germline V gene has CDR1 MDHEN and CDR2 SYDVKM. CDR3 length equals 17 residues. V lost 5 bases to trimming and J lost 4 bases; unmatched junction nucleotides: 14. In DNA form, the CDR3 reads TGTGCCAGCAGTACTCGCGGTTTACAGGGGCGTAAAAACATTCAGTACTTC. Translated, it gives CASSTRGLQGRKNIQYF.

The chain combines TRBV12-3 or TRBV12-4 with TRBJ2-1; TRBD1 might be the D (5 bases). The CDR3 loop spans 13 amino acids. V lost 1 base and J lost 8, with 9 bases in between. CDR3 in amino acids: CASSLEGNDEQFF. The DNA of the CDR3 is TGTGCCAGCAGTTTAGAGGGGAACGATGAGCAGTTCTTC.

J is TRBJ2-1 and V is TRBV4-3; a weak D match, TRBD2 (5 bases). Per the germline V gene, CDR1 is LGHNA and CDR2 is YSLEER. The germline V and J ends were trimmed by 1 base and 4 bases, with 11 bases remaining between them. CDR3 length: 15 residues. CDR3 protein: CASSQVYSGYNEQFF. Here the CDR3 DNA reads TGCGCCAGCAGCCAAGTATATTCGGGGTACAATGAGCAGTTCTTC.

V and J are TRBV27 and TRBJ2-5; 10 bases match TRBD2. CDR3 length: 15 residues. Germline V gene data show CDR1 as MNHEY and CDR2 as SMNVEV (reference sequence). With V trimmed by 5 bases and J by 5 bases, 8 bases remained unmatched. The CDR3 DNA reads as TGTGCCAGCAGTATGGGACTAGCGTTGGGGGAGACCCAGTACTTC. Its translation: CASSMGLALGETQYF.

The chain couples TRBV7-9 to TRBJ1-1, with D maybe TRBD1 (6 bases). Trimming shortened V by 5 bases and J by 8 bases, and 12 bases separated the two germline ends. The CDR3 has 12 amino acids. Germline V gene data show CDR1 as SEHNR and CDR2 as FQNEAQ (reference sequence). In DNA, the CDR3 is TGTGCCAGCAGCATCCCCGGGACAGAAGCTTTCTTT. Translated: CASSIPGTEAFF.

The CDR3 nucleotides read TGTGCCAGCAGCCTACAAGCAAAACCCTACGAGCAGTACTTC. The encoded protein is CASSLQAKPYEQYF. The V gene is TRBV5-6, the J gene TRBJ2-7; D gene uncertain. The germline CDR1 and CDR2 sequences are SGHDT and YYEEEE. Trimming took 4 bases from V and 2 from J, leaving 13 bases between them. This CDR3 has 14 amino acids.

The gene calls are TRBV9 and TRBJ2-2; D gene unclear. Germline V gives CDR1 SGDLS, CDR2 YYNGEE. The V end lost 3 bases, the J end lost 0 bases, and 6 bases lay between the germline ends. This CDR3 has 14 amino acids. The CDR3 region is CASSAGPNTGELFF. The CDR3 DNA reads TGTGCCAGCAGCGCCGGGCCGAACACCGGGGAGCTGTTTTTT.

The CDR3, as DNA: TGTGCCAGCAGTACCCCGGGACAGGGGATCCCCGAGCAGTACTTC. Translating it yields CASSTPGQGIPEQYF. This chain joins TRBV6-2 or TRBV6-3 and TRBJ2-7, with 10 bases matching TRBD1. The CDR3 spans 15 residues. Germline V CDR1 and CDR2: MNHEY, SVGEGT. V shed 5 bases, J shed 6 bases, and the junction held 10 bases outside the gene matches.

This clonotype was recorded only once. This sequence joins TRBV5-6 and TRBJ2-3, with 7 nucleotides matching TRBD1. Looked up from germline, CDR1 is SGHDT and CDR2 is YYEEEE. After removal of 4 bases from V and 2 bases from J, the junction contained 7 bases not matched to a gene. This CDR3 is built from 15 residues. CDR3 sequence: CASSPGTDDTDTQYF. CDR3 DNA sequence: TGTGCCAGCAGCCCGGGGACAGACGACACAGATACGCAGTATTTT.

The V gene is TRBV7-9, the J gene TRBJ2-7; D is uncertain. CDR1 is SEHNR and CDR2 is FQNEAQ in the germline V gene (reference sequence). V lost 3 bases and J lost 6, with 9 bases in between. The CDR3 is 12 amino acids. CDR3 bases: TGTGCCAGCAGCTTGTCTCTCGGCGAGCAGTACTTC. Residues: CASSLSLGEQYF.

V and J are TRBV7-2 and TRBJ2-7, with 10 bases identical to TRBD2. Germline assignment: CDR1 SGHTA and CDR2 FQGNSA. Germline trimming cut 2 bases from V and 4 bases from J; bases unmatched to any gene: 5. The CDR3 length is 15 residues. In DNA form, the CDR3 reads TGTGCCAGCAGCTTACTAGCGGGAGTTTGGTACGAGCAGTACTTC. Its protein is CASSLLAGVWYEQYF.

CDR3 sequence: CASSVSQAYGYTF. Here the CDR3 DNA reads TGTGCCAGCAGCGTGAGTCAGGCCTATGGCTACACCTTC. This sequence joins TRBV9 and TRBJ1-2; D unclear. CDR3 length: 13 amino acids. Germline V lookup: CDR1 SGDLS, CDR2 YYNGEE. Trimming took off 2 bases at V and 4 bases at J, with 9 bases between the two ends.

The chain employs TRBV7-6 and TRBJ2-5; TRBD1 or TRBD2 may be the D gene (5 bases each). The CDR3 spans 14 residues. Per the germline V gene, CDR1 is SGHVS and CDR2 is FNYEAQ. V lost 5 bases and J lost 0, with 10 bases in between. The CDR3, as DNA: TGTGCCAGCAGCGGACCGGGACACCAAGAGACCCAGTACTTC. Its translation: CASSGPGHQETQYF. The variable domain in full, completed from reference TRBV7-6 and TRBJ2-5, reads GAGVSQSPRYKVTKRGQDVALRCDPISGHVSLYWYRQALGQGPEFLTYFNYEAQQDKSGLPNDRFSAERPEGSISTLTIQRTEQRDSAMYRCASSGPGHQETQYFGPGTRLLVL.

The chain combines TRBV5-1 with TRBJ1-5; the D is unclear. V was clipped by 3 bases and J by 7 bases, with 17 bases between them. The CDR3 runs to 15 residues. Germline V gene sequence: CDR1 SGHRS, CDR2 YFSETQ. CDR3 sequence (DNA): TGCGCCAGCAGCTGGTCTGAGCTGAACGGGCAGCCCCAGCATTTT. Translating gives CASSWSELNGQPQHF.

The chain uses TRBV20-1 and TRBJ1-1; D not resolved. CDR3 length equals 12 residues. CDR1 is DFQATT, CDR2 SNEGSKA, per germline (reference sequence). Trimming removed 0 bases from V and 1 base from J, with 3 bases in between. For the CDR3, the DNA is TGCAGTGCTAGAGACGGGAACACTGAAGCTTTCTTT. Residues: CSARDGNTEAFF.

The chain joins TRBV29-1 to TRBJ2-7; D is possibly TRBD2 (5 bases). V lost 3 bases and J 0 bases, leaving 9 bases between the germline ends. The CDR3 extends over 13 amino acids. Germline CDR1 and CDR2: SQVTM and ANQGSEA. The CDR3 region has the DNA TGCAGCGTTGACGGGGAAAGCTCCTACGAGCAGTACTTC. This gives the protein CSVDGESSYEQYF.

The chain has TRBV20-1 and TRBJ2-1, with TRBD2 matching over 7 bases. The CDR3 is 16 amino acids. The germline gives CDR1 DFQATT, CDR2 SNEGSKA (reference sequence). The ends lost 2 bases at V and 6 bases at J; junction bases unmatched: 13. The CDR3: CSARPKAGARGNEQFF. DNA for the CDR3: TGCAGTGCTAGACCGAAGGCGGGAGCGAGAGGCAATGAGCAGTTCTTC.

The genes are TRBV18 and TRBJ1-1, with a possible D match to TRBD1 (5 bases). Per the germline V gene, CDR1 is KGHSH and CDR2 is LQKENI. There are 14 residues in the CDR3. The ends were cut back, 1 base at V and 3 bases at J, with 9 bases in the middle. The DNA of the CDR3 is TGTGCCAGCTCACCACAGGGGACGGACACTGAAGCTTTCTTT. It translates to CASSPQGTDTEAFF.

The J gene is TRBJ2-7, the V gene TRBV30; D uncertain. The CDR3 spans 11 residues. Germline loops: CDR1 GTSNPN, CDR2 SVGIG (reference sequence). The V and J ends lost 1 base and 2 bases respectively, with 3 bases between them. The CDR3 loop reads CAWSGPYEQYF. The DNA of the CDR3 is TGTGCCTGGAGTGGTCCCTACGAGCAGTACTTC.

The chain couples TRBV27 to TRBJ1-2; D unclear. The V gene's germline CDR1 is MNHEY and CDR2 SMNVEV (reference sequence). This CDR3 region has 15 residues. The ends were cut back, 3 bases at V and 2 bases at J, with 13 bases in the middle. The CDR3 here is CASSFGGPPNYGYTF. The CDR3 bases are TGTGCCAGCAGTTTTGGAGGGCCACCCAACTATGGCTACACCTTC.